The table lists the clone carrying this T cell receptor (beta chain) with a count of one. Antigen: not known. This sample stems from a study of T cell repertoires in cytomegalovirus infection. Study-level information: Epitope selection comprised recently identified HLA-C-restricted CMV epitopes and well-studied HLA-B-restricted CMV epitopes. Based on public TCR beta signatures, there were indications of CMV infection and of a matching HLA type.

CDR3 length: 15 amino acids. The J segment lost 0 bases and the V segment lost 6 bases, leaving 5 bases of the junction unmatched. CDR1 and CDR2 from the germline V gene are SGHNT and YENEEA. In TCRdb, the reads were re-called with MiXCR into one record per CDR3 protein. The sample comprises nearly 700,000 distinct CDR3 sequences, 33% of which are singletons, and 15% to 20% rests with the top ten. The study, taken as a whole, reports: The ex vivo response was dominated by HLA-C-restricted CMV-specific TCR beta clonotypes.

This TCR derives from a human donor in good health (CMV status not recorded). Some clones in this sample may be carry-over from other donors' samples. Sequences were derived from cultured PBMCs, sampled from culture after CMV antigen stimulation. The gene calls are TRBV11-3 and TRBJ2-3; the match to TRBD1 covers 8 bases. The CDR3 nucleotides are TGTGCCAGCAGTCGCAGGGGGCTCAGCACAGATACGCAGTATTTT. The encoded protein is CASSRRGLSTDTQYF.